These 2 T cell receptor beta chains were sequenced from one sample in a study of control samples from healthy donors and cancer patients (dated by TCRdb to about 2020). The library came from the immunoSEQ multiplex PCR assay. In its TCRdb copy, this immuneACCESS table keeps in-frame sequences only and misses some clones. Where compared with another copy, unresolved V genes explain less than half of these, and the others have no known cause. The sample table shows 100,000 to 150,000 clones, and 85% to 95% are seen once. The ten most abundant clones make up 3.6% of the sample. What was sequenced was blood. Receptors originate from a man in his thirties or forties in good health.

This sequence joins TRBV6-5 and TRBJ2-7; no firm D call. The germline V gene encodes CDR1 MNHEY and CDR2 SVGAGI. This CDR3 region has 11 residues. Trimming took off 0 bases at V and 7 bases at J, with 4 bases between the two ends. CDR3 loop: CASSYSTEQYF. In DNA form, the CDR3 reads TGTGCCAGCAGTTACTCGACGGAGCAGTACTTC.

This clone was seen once. This chain joins TRBV6-5 and TRBJ1-2; D gene unclear. Germline CDR1 is MNHEY and CDR2 is SVGAGI. Trimming left V 2 bases short and J 7 bases short, with 5 bases between. The CDR3 has 11 residues. The CDR3 nucleotides read TGTGCCAGCAGTTACGGAAGTGGCTACACCTTC. Translated, it gives CASSYGSGYTF.